This TCR beta chain was retrieved from a study of blood T cell repertoires in COVID-19 (dated by TCRdb to 2018 to 2020). Describing the broader study: Recovered participants in ImmuneRACE Cohort 3 were defined as having two consecutive negative NP/OP PCR tests, clearance from a healthcare professional, or resolution of symptoms. Samples from collaborators originated in the United States, Italy and Spain and spanned both the acute and convalescent phases of COVID-19. The prospective study material was composed of cDNA or gDNA derived from T cells, B-cell-depleted T cells, or PBMCs. The repertoires were released in a freely available public database meant as a resource for research on the immune response to SARS-CoV-2. Deeply sampled blood TCRbeta repertoires from subjects exposed to, actively infected with, or recovered from COVID-19 were included in the dataset. Nearly every sample came with metadata listing a de-identified subject ID, COVID-19 status, age in years and sex. The samples were drawn from two sources: the first 160 participants of the ongoing ImmuneRACE study, and over 950 subjects contributed by 6 global collaborators. Where available, HLA class I and class II types were taken from metadata supplied by the sample provider and were not determined by assay-based typing.

Enrolling through a virtual design, the prospective study's participants ranged in age from roughly 18 to 90 years and lived across approximately 25 United States geographic areas. To assign participants to cohorts, the prospective study relied on clinical history that participants themselves reported in a screening survey and a study questionnaire. Each participant in the prospective study had whole blood, serum and a nasopharyngeal or oropharyngeal swab collected by mobile phlebotomists. Over a 2-month period, participants in the prospective study had the option of providing additional blood draws and questionnaires. Prospective study blood samples were shipped either frozen or at room temperature before DNA extraction. TCRbeta CDR3 regions were amplified from genomic DNA using the immunoSEQ Assay, a bias-controlled multiplex PCR. In the paper's pipeline: The number of nucleated cells in each sample was estimated by amplification of reference gene primers within the assay. Sequence reads were collapsed and filtered to measure the absolute abundance of every unique TCRbeta CDR3 rearrangement. Productive Simpson clonality was computed per sample as the square root of Simpson's diversity index over productive rearrangements. Held by TCRdb, this immuneACCESS table contains in-frame sequences only and omits some clones. Under half of the omission traces to an unresolved V gene where checked; the cause of the rest is unknown. V and J calls and clone size are as listed in that table; D and trimming were resolved from the DNA. Here the sample has 250,000 to 300,000 clones; 88% occur a single time. The ten largest clones add up to under 2.5% of the sample.

V drops 0 bases and J drops 5 bases, leaving 14 bases in between. The CDR3 covers 15 residues, taking in both the cysteine and the phenylalanine. Here the CDR3 DNA is all that survives: 45 bases in frame from base 1. Via the germline V gene, CDR1 is LGHNA and CDR2 YSLEER. With respect to this clone: No cognate antigen has been identified for it. There are no base qualities to consult, and no much larger clone falls within one base.

The paper as a whole reports these results and caveats: How much clinical and demographic metadata was included differed by source and by participant, and the metadata was provided uncurated.

The chain was built from TRBV4-3 and TRBJ2-7; the best D guess is TRBD2, with 7 bases matching. This TCR was recovered from a woman aged 55 to 70 in a cohort exposed to, infected with or recovered from COVID-19 (not recorded which). Sequences were obtained from PBMCs or T cells enriched from blood (not recorded which). At the DNA level, the sequence is TGCGCCAGCAGCCAAGATCCGACGGGGGGCGACGAGCAGTACTTC. This gives the protein CASSQDPTGGDEQYF.